This TCR beta chain was obtained from a study of neurological immune-mediated disorders. Study outcomes and limitations: Because no CDR3 amino acid sequences were shared across subjects by expanded clones, private repertoires were suggested in all groups. The study phylogenetically grouped the repertoires of 18 of 34 multiple sclerosis patients into one related-CDR3 cluster, a possible signature.

The team produced cDNA through 5'RACE using 10-nucleotide random UMIs. TCRdb re-called the 5' RACE reads with MiXCR, one entry per CDR3 protein. The sample includes fewer than 80,000 distinct CDR3 sequences, under 5.5% seen only once; the top ten take roughly 3.3%. This clonotype has at least ten counts. Its antigen is still unknown. V was shortened by 6 bases and J by 4 bases, with 7 bases between the two germline ends. CDR1 MDHEN and CDR2 SYDVKM come from the germline V gene. The CDR3 loop spans 12 amino acids. The chain employs TRBV28 and TRBJ1-3; D gene unclear. The source of this sequence is a woman aged 45-65 years with multiple sclerosis. Sequencing was done on a sample of PBMCs. Here the CDR3 reads CASSPEGNTIYF. The CDR3 DNA is TGTGCCAGCAGCCCGGAGGGAAACACCATATATTTT.